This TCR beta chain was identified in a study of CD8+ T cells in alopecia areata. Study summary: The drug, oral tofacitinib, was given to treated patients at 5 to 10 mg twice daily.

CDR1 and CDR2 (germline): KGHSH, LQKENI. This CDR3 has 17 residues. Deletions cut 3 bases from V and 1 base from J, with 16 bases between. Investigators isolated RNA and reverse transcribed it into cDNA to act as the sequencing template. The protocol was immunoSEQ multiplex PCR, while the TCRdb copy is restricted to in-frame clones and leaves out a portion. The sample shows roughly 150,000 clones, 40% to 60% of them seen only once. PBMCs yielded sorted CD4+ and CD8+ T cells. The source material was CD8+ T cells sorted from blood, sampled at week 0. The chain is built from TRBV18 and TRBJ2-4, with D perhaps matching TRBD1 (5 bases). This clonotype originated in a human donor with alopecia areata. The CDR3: CASSPQSGAYAKNIQYF. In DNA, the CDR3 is TGTGCCAGCTCACCCCAGTCTGGGGCTTATGCCAAAAACATTCAGTACTTC.